This T cell receptor beta chain was documented in a study of T cell changes during pregnancy in multiple sclerosis. TCRdb's table, derived via immunoSEQ multiplex PCR, lists solely in-frame clones and lacks some. The profile shows approximately 80,000 clones, 91% of them singletons. The CDR3 loop spans 15 amino acids. CDR1 and CDR2 (germline): SEHNR, FQNEAQ (reference sequence). Trimming stripped 6 bases from V and 6 bases from J, with 20 bases between. The chain has TRBV7-9 and TRBJ1-2, with D perhaps matching TRBD1 (5 bases). Material: PBMCs, obtained in the first trimester of pregnancy. The TCR originated in a female donor in good health, serving as a control in a pregnancy study. Some clones in this sample may be carry-over from other donors' samples. CDR3 DNA sequence: TGTGCCAGCAGACACAACAGGTACCTGTCAAATGGCTACACCTTC. It is translated as CASRHNRYLSNGYTF.